The sequence of this T cell receptor beta chain was determined in a study of Graves' ophthalmopathy and Graves' hyperthyroidism. For the study at large: There was a collection of peripheral blood at initial diagnosis, before any treatment. General observations from the study: Between ophthalmopathy and stable hyperthyroidism, a 13-signature model drew a separation with 87.88% sensitivity and just under 83% specificity.

This clonotype occurred many times. Antigen unknown. Germline V CDR1 and CDR2: MNHNS, SASEGT. This CDR3 comprises 15 residues. J gave up 7 bases and V 10 bases, and 13 bases lay outside the gene matches. CDR3 regions of TCR beta were amplified from RNA transcripts. An opening RT-PCR round employed HTBI primers and preceded a second-round multiplex PCR. TCRdb re-called the multiplex PCR reads with MiXCR, one entry per CDR3 protein. The sample holds fewer than 350,000 distinct CDR3 sequences; roughly a sixth are singletons and the top ten take 9% to 15%. The rearrangement joins TRBV6-1 to TRBJ2-2; 9 bases agree with TRBD2. Sequences were obtained from peripheral blood. The TCR sequence derives from an adult man with Graves' ophthalmopathy. CDR3 sequence: CATKVQRGVFGELFF. The CDR3 region has the DNA TGTGCCACCAAAGTCCAGCGGGGGGTGTTCGGGGAGCTGTTTTTT.